These 21 T cell receptor beta chains share one sample of origin, sequenced in a study of cytomegalovirus exposure and HLA in healthy donors. The table came from immunoSEQ multiplex PCR; TCRdb's copy has only in-frame clones and leaves some out. Of around 160,000 clones in the sample, roughly 80% were seen once. The sequenced sample consisted of PBMCs. The receptors originated from a man aged 25-40 years in good health and CMV-seropositive.

The chain links TRBV19 to TRBJ2-1; D call uncertain. The CDR3 is made up of 15 amino acids. V was clipped by 2 bases and J by 3 bases, with 11 bases between them. From germline, CDR1 is LNHDA and CDR2 SQIVND (reference sequence). Here the CDR3 reads CASSISRSDYNEQFF. CDR3 nucleotides: TGTGCCAGTAGTATAAGTCGGAGCGACTACAATGAGCAGTTCTTC.

The V and J genes are TRBV2 and TRBJ2-5, with D tentatively TRBD2 (5 bases). Germline V gene data show CDR1 as SNHLY and CDR2 as FYNNEI. V was trimmed by 3 bases and J by 2 bases, leaving 16 bases between them. The CDR3 contains 16 residues. The CDR3 sequence is CASSEAYRRTQETQYF. In DNA form, the CDR3 reads TGTGCCAGCAGTGAGGCTTATCGGCGGACTCAAGAGACCCAGTACTTC.

This sequence joins TRBV4-3 and TRBJ1-1; tentative D call: TRBD1 (6 bases). Trimming took off 0 bases at V and 5 bases at J, with 10 bases between the two ends. Germline CDR1 LGHNA, CDR2 YSLEER. This CDR3 has 14 amino acids. The CDR3 DNA follows: TGCGCCAGCAGCCAAGATCCCAGGGGAACTGAAGCTTTCTTT. The encoded protein is CASSQDPRGTEAFF.

This chain links TRBV25-1 with TRBJ1-4; 9 bases agree with TRBD1. The CDR3 covers 18 residues. Per the germline V gene, CDR1 is MGHDK and CDR2 is SYGVNS. The trim removed 3 bases at V and 3 bases at J, leaving 11 bases unmatched. CDR3 coding DNA: TGTGCCAGCAGTGACTATACAGGGGGCCTCGGGGCTAATGAAAAACTGTTTTTT. This encodes CASSDYTGGLGANEKLFF.

This chain links TRBV29-1 with TRBJ1-5; TRBD1 matches at 7 bases. Trimming at V came to 5 bases and at J to 6 bases, leaving 7 bases not matched to a gene. The CDR3 length is 13 residues. The germline CDR1 and CDR2 sequences are SQVTM and ANQGSEA. The CDR3 DNA sequence: TGCAGCGTTCTCCGGGACAGAGGTCAGCCCCAGCATTTT. It is translated as CSVLRDRGQPQHF.

The chain links TRBV10-1 to TRBJ2-3; tentative D call: TRBD2 (5 bases). V lost 3 bases and J 6 bases, leaving 16 bases between the germline ends. This CDR3 is 15 amino acids long. From germline, CDR1 is WNHNN and CDR2 SYGVQD (reference sequence). CDR3 residues: CASSEFGGLWDTQYF. In DNA form, the CDR3 reads TGCGCCAGCAGTGAATTTGGAGGTCTTTGGGATACGCAGTATTTT.

The chain employs TRBV19 and TRBJ2-1; D is uncertain. V dropped 7 bases and J dropped 9 bases, with 22 bases sitting between them. Germline values: CDR1 LNHDA, CDR2 SQIVND (reference sequence). This CDR3 comprises 15 residues. CDR3 residues: CASTPKHSSGSEQFF. The CDR3 DNA follows: TGTGCCAGTACTCCCAAGCACTCGTCGGGTTCTGAGCAGTTCTTC.

As DNA, the CDR3 is TGTGCCAGCAGTTATGGGACAGGCGAGCAGTACTTC. It specifies CASSYGTGEQYF. The chain joins TRBV28 to TRBJ2-7; 8 bases agree with TRBD1. CDR3 length equals 12 residues. J lost 6 bases, V lost 4 bases, and 2 bases had no gene match. Germline assignment: CDR1 MDHEN and CDR2 SYDVKM.

The CDR3 sequence is CASRRDSYEQYF. The CDR3, as DNA: TGTGCCAGCAGGAGGGACAGCTACGAGCAGTACTTC. The V and J genes are TRBV5-6 and TRBJ2-7; 7 positions match TRBD1. Germline V CDR1 and CDR2: SGHDT, YYEEEE. The CDR3 contains 12 residues. The junction had 2 bases not matched to a gene; V was cut back by 5 bases and J by 3 bases.

V gene TRBV9 combines with J gene TRBJ2-2; maybe TRBD2 (6 bases). This CDR3 is 15 amino acids long. V shed 3 bases and J shed 5 bases, with 14 bases lying between them. The V gene's germline CDR1 is SGDLS and CDR2 YYNGEE. The CDR3 protein is CASSAQTSRTGELFF. The CDR3 bases are TGTGCCAGCAGCGCCCAGACTAGTAGAACCGGGGAGCTGTTTTTT.

The count of this clone is one. The rearrangement joins TRBV5-1 to TRBJ1-2; 9 bases agree with TRBD1. This CDR3 spans 16 amino acids. With 1 base clipped from V and 2 bases from J, the junction kept 6 bases outside the gene matches. Per germline, CDR1 SGHRS and CDR2 YFSETQ. The chain's CDR3 is CASSLLRTGANYGYTF. The CDR3 coding sequence is TGCGCCAGCAGCTTGCTTAGGACAGGGGCGAACTATGGCTACACCTTC.

The V gene is TRBV28, the J gene TRBJ1-2; D uncertain. CDR1 and CDR2 (germline): MDHEN, SYDVKM. The V end was cut by 3 bases, the J end by 8 bases, with 22 bases between. CDR3 length equals 16 residues. The CDR3 region is CASSFGYGHGSGGYTF. CDR3 nucleotides: TGTGCCAGCAGTTTTGGCTACGGCCACGGGAGTGGCGGCTACACCTTC.

The chain has TRBV2 and TRBJ2-1, with D perhaps TRBD2 (5 bases). The germline V gene has CDR1 SNHLY and CDR2 FYNNEI. This CDR3 contains 15 residues. The V and J ends lost 7 bases and 0 bases respectively, with 13 bases between them. The CDR3 here is CASISRVHSYNEQFF. The CDR3 DNA is TGTGCCAGCATCTCGCGGGTCCACTCCTACAATGAGCAGTTCTTC.

The V gene is TRBV28, the J gene TRBJ2-1; 9 bases align to TRBD1. Germline V lookup: CDR1 MDHEN, CDR2 SYDVKM. The CDR3 totals 15 residues. V dropped 5 bases and J dropped 3; count of bases not matched to a gene: 5. This chain's CDR3 is CASSPQGASYNEQFF. The CDR3 nucleotides are TGTGCCAGCAGTCCACAGGGGGCAAGCTACAATGAGCAGTTCTTC.

The chain is built from TRBV5-4 and TRBJ1-1; D is uncertain. CDR1 and CDR2 from the germline V gene are SGHNT and YYREEE (reference sequence). The CDR3 spans 13 residues. The V end lost 0 bases, the J end lost 0 bases, and 3 bases lay between the germline ends. CDR3 loop: CASSLVMNTEAFF. CDR3 in DNA: TGTGCCAGCAGCTTGGTTATGAACACTGAAGCTTTCTTT.

V usage is TRBV6-4 and J usage is TRBJ1-1, with D unclear. V was shortened by 2 bases and J by 8 bases, with 12 bases between the two germline ends. The V gene's germline CDR1 is MRHNA and CDR2 SNTAGT. This CDR3 contains 13 residues. CDR3 loop: CASSDNYGREAFF. The CDR3 DNA is TGTGCCAGCAGTGACAATTATGGGAGAGAAGCTTTCTTT.

The chain links TRBV11-3 to TRBJ1-1; possibly TRBD1 for D (5 bases). CDR3 length: 12 amino acids. Germline V gene data show CDR1 as SGHNT and CDR2 as YENEEA. V was shortened by 1 base and J by 11 bases, with 11 bases between the two germline ends. For the CDR3, the DNA is TGTGCCAGCAGCTTAGGGGGCGCGGCGGCTTTCTTT. As protein: CASSLGGAAAFF.

V is TRBV4-3 and J is TRBJ2-1; no reliable D call. Germline V gene lookup returns CDR1 LGHNA and CDR2 YSLEER. Trimming took 0 bases from V and 4 from J, leaving 10 bases between them. The CDR3 spans 15 residues. CDR3 loop: CASSQDREFYNEQFF. CDR3 nucleotides: TGCGCCAGCAGCCAAGATCGTGAGTTTTACAATGAGCAGTTCTTC.

J is TRBJ2-1 and V is TRBV7-9; 8 positions match TRBD1. The CDR3 length is 13 residues. Germline trimming cut 5 bases from V and 11 bases from J; bases unmatched to any gene: 8. Germline assignment: CDR1 SEHNR and CDR2 FQNEAQ (reference sequence). CDR3 nucleotide sequence: TGTGCCAGCAGCACCGGACAGGGTGTCAAGCAGTTCTTC. This codes for CASSTGQGVKQFF.

The chain has TRBV19 and TRBJ1-5; 8 positions match TRBD1. Germline CDR1 LNHDA, CDR2 SQIVND (reference sequence). The CDR3 length is 14 residues. The trim removed 4 bases at V and 4 bases at J, leaving 3 bases unmatched. The CDR3 DNA sequence: TGTGCCAGTAGTACCCGACAGGGGAATCAGCCCCAGCATTTT. This sequence encodes CASSTRQGNQPQHF. The full variable domain, with the rest looked up from reference TRBV19 and TRBJ1-5, is DGGITQSPKYLFRKEGQNVTLSCEQNLNHDAMYWYRQDPGQGLRLIYYSQIVNDFQKGDIAEGYSVSREKKESFPLTVTSAQKNPTAFYLCASSTRQGNQPQHFGDGTRLSIL.

J is TRBJ2-2 and V is TRBV19; TRBD2 agrees at 7 bases. The junction had 4 bases not matched to a gene; V was cut back by 3 bases and J by 3 bases. This CDR3 spans 15 amino acids. The germline V gene encodes CDR1 LNHDA and CDR2 SQIVND (reference sequence). The CDR3 reads CASSMRTRDTGELFF. CDR3 bases: TGTGCCAGTAGTATGAGGACTAGAGACACCGGGGAGCTGTTTTTT.